This T cell receptor (beta chain) appears in the sequencing data of a study of blood T cell repertoires in COVID-19. Study information: The United States, Italy and Spain supplied acute and convalescent COVID-19 samples. T cells, B-cell-depleted T cells, or PBMCs provided the cDNA or gDNA that served as material.

Germline lookup yields CDR1 SGHRS and CDR2 YFSETQ. Trimming pared 2 bases from V and 0 bases from J, leaving 8 bases between. This CDR3 is built from 14 residues. Per the study methods: Cell counts per sample came from amplifying reference gene primers. Produced via immunoSEQ multiplex PCR; TCRdb's table is partial and in-frame only. That table furnishes V, J and clone size, whereas the DNA furnished D and trimming. The data hold some 200,000 clones, with about 85% observed a single time. The sample taken for sequencing was peripheral blood. The V gene is TRBV5-1, the J gene TRBJ1-1, with a possible D match to TRBD1 (6 bases). The receptor comes from a man aged 50 or older who had recovered from COVID-19. CDR3 DNA: TGCGCCAGCAGCTTCCAGGGGTTGAACACTGAAGCTTTCTTT. It encodes CASSFQGLNTEAFF.